This passage covers 18 T cell receptor beta chains from one sample sequenced in a study of beta chain features in type 1 diabetes. Findings and limits, study-wide: Moderate but significant shortening of TCRB CDR3s was recorded in all four CD4+ subsets from Type 1 diabetes patients.

Of the isolated RNA, all was reverse transcribed, and so the sequenced material was expressed TCRB transcripts. TCRdb's table, derived via immunoSEQ multiplex PCR, lists solely in-frame clones and lacks some. The sample includes around 650,000 clones, about an eighth seen only once; the top ten take around 0.12%. These receptors are not linked to any known antigen. Sequencing used naive CD4+ T cells from blood. The receptor set was obtained from a young man with type 1 diabetes.

This clone was seen once. The gene calls are TRBV27 and TRBJ2-4, with 7 nucleotides matching TRBD1. The CDR3 consists of 14 residues. Germline V gene sequence: CDR1 MNHEY, CDR2 SMNVEV (reference sequence). V lost 4 bases, J lost 16 bases, and 16 bases stayed unmatched. The CDR3 region has the DNA TGTGCCAGCAGTTCAACCTGGGACAGCACCATAGTATACTTC. It is translated as CASSSTWDSTIVYF.

A remark on this clone: Other DNA sequences from this sample encode an identical CDR3 as well. This chain connects TRBV28 to TRBJ2-7; D is possibly TRBD1 (5 bases). Germline V CDR1 and CDR2: MDHEN, SYDVKM. The CDR3 contains 13 residues. Trimming cost V 5 bases and J 4 bases, with 12 bases left between them. The CDR3 coding sequence is TGTGCCAGCAGTCAGGGTTCCCCTTACGAGCAGTACTTC. Translation: CASSQGSPYEQYF.

This clone appeared a few times. The gene calls are TRBV14 and TRBJ2-7; no firm D call. Per the germline V gene, CDR1 is SGHDN and CDR2 is FVKESK. The CDR3 has 13 residues. V shed 4 bases and J shed 2 bases, with 9 bases lying between them. CDR3 sequence: CASSPLLTYEQYF. The CDR3, as DNA: TGTGCCAGCAGCCCTCTACTCACCTACGAGCAGTACTTC.

This clone has just a few counts. The chain employs TRBV30 and TRBJ1-4; possibly TRBD1 for D (6 bases). Germline V lookup: CDR1 GTSNPN, CDR2 SVGIG (reference sequence). The length of the CDR3 is 14 residues. V lost 5 bases to trimming and J lost 7 bases, with 17 bases between them. The CDR3 reads CAWGSGQGSEKLFF. CDR3 DNA sequence: TGTGCCTGGGGGTCCGGGCAGGGGAGTGAAAAACTGTTTTTT.

A few counts support this clone. The CDR3 reads CASSSGQGALGYGYTF. In nucleotides, the CDR3 is TGTGCCAGCAGCTCAGGACAGGGGGCGCTGGGCTATGGCTACACCTTC. The chain couples TRBV7-2 to TRBJ1-2, with 11 bases matching TRBD1. This CDR3 region has 16 residues. Germline V gives CDR1 SGHTA, CDR2 FQGNSA. The junction had 8 bases not matched to a gene; V was cut back by 4 bases and J by 4 bases.

In regard to this clone: In the same sample, other DNA sequences code for this CDR3. In DNA form, the CDR3 reads TGTGCCAGCAGTGAAAGCGGCTATAGCAATCAGCCCCAGCATTTT. Translating it yields CASSESGYSNQPQHF. This chain links TRBV2 with TRBJ1-5; no firm D call. Germline lookup yields CDR1 SNHLY and CDR2 FYNNEI. V was cut by 2 bases and J by 0 bases, with 8 bases left in between. This CDR3 is 15 amino acids long.

V and J are TRBV29-1 and TRBJ2-7; 7 nucleotides align to TRBD2. CDR3 size: 11 residues. V gave up 7 bases and J gave up 7 bases; unmatched junction bases: 7. Germline CDR1 reads SQVTM; CDR2 reads ANQGSEA. CDR3 DNA: TGCAGCGGTGGCCGGGGAGGGGAGCAGTACTTC. Protein product: CSGGRGGEQYF.

This clone has only a few counts. The rearrangement uses TRBV7-9 and TRBJ2-5, with D unclear. This CDR3 region has 13 residues. Germline V CDR1 and CDR2: SEHNR, FQNEAQ (reference sequence). Trimming removed 5 bases from V and 0 bases from J, with 7 bases in between. Written as DNA, the CDR3 is TGTGCCAGCAGCCCGCGGAACCAAGAGACCCAGTACTTC. Amino acids: CASSPRNQETQYF.

This clone occurred a few times. The genes are TRBV5-5 and TRBJ1-5; 9 nucleotides match TRBD1. CDR1 is SGHKS, CDR2 YYEKEE, per germline (reference sequence). The V segment lost 3 bases and the J segment 1 base; nucleotides outside the gene matches: 5. The CDR3 is 16 residues long. CDR3 region: CASSSGTGLSNQPQHF. As DNA, the CDR3 is TGTGCCAGCAGCTCGGGGACAGGGTTAAGCAATCAGCCCCAGCATTTT.

The V call is TRBV7-2, the J call TRBJ2-3; 12 bases map to TRBD2. The CDR3 covers 16 residues. The V gene's germline CDR1 is SGHTA and CDR2 FQGNSA. Trimming at V came to 2 bases and at J to 6 bases, leaving 6 bases not matched to a gene. CDR3 residues: CASSLSSGGAWDTQYF. For the CDR3, the DNA is TGTGCCAGCAGCTTATCTAGCGGGGGGGCCTGGGATACGCAGTATTTT.

A few counts support this clone. The chain is built from TRBV9 and TRBJ1-5; no definite D call. The V end was cut by 2 bases, the J end by 3 bases, with 9 bases between. There are 14 residues in the CDR3. From germline, CDR1 is SGDLS and CDR2 YYNGEE. In DNA form, the CDR3 reads TGTGCCAGCAGCGTCGGAAAAACCAATCAGCCCCAGCATTTT. Its translation: CASSVGKTNQPQHF. Drawing the rest from reference TRBV9 and TRBJ1-5, the complete variable domain is DSGVTQTPKHLITATGQRVTLRCSPRSGDLSVYWYQQSLDQGLQFLIQYYNGEERAKGNILERFSAQQFPDLHSELNLSSLELGDSALYFCASSVGKTNQPQHFGDGTRLSIL.

On this clone itself: Relative to the germline gene, one junction end is altered; a read error may explain this. J is TRBJ1-1 and V is TRBV29-1; D perhaps matches TRBD1 (5 bases). This CDR3 comprises 15 residues. Germline lookup yields CDR1 SQVTM and CDR2 ANQGSEA. Here the CDR3 DNA reads TGCAGCGCCGACCGAGGCGGGGGGAGGAACACTGTAGCTTTCTTT. It is translated as CSADRGGGRNTVAFF.

This clone has only a few counts. The chain recombines TRBV5-6 with TRBJ1-2; D is perhaps TRBD1 (5 bases). Trimming removed 1 base from V and 3 bases from J, with 13 bases in between. Germline values: CDR1 SGHDT, CDR2 YYEEEE. There are 15 residues in the CDR3. The CDR3 sequence: CASSLLTGVDYGYTF. DNA of the CDR3: TGTGCCAGCAGCTTGTTGACGGGGGTAGACTATGGCTACACCTTC.

This clone was seen only a few times. The J gene is TRBJ2-1, the V gene TRBV2; unclear D gene. Looked up from germline, CDR1 is SNHLY and CDR2 is FYNNEI. The V and J ends lost 6 bases and 9 bases respectively, with 12 bases between them. This CDR3 is built from 12 residues. The CDR3 protein is CASSAVVGEQFF. CDR3 nucleotide sequence: TGTGCCAGCAGCGCAGTAGTGGGTGAGCAGTTCTTC. Full variable domain (remainder filled in from reference TRBV2 and TRBJ2-1): EPEVTQTPSHQVTQMGQEVILRCVPISNHLYFYWYRQILGQKVEFLVSFYNNEISEKSEIFDDQFSVERPDGSNFTLKIRSTKLEDSAMYFCASSAVVGEQFFGPGTRLTVL.

CDR3 bases: TGCGCCAGCAGCTTAGGGACAGTCTCCTACAATGAGCAGTTCTTC. As protein: CASSLGTVSYNEQFF. The rearrangement links TRBV5-1 to TRBJ2-1; TRBD1 agrees at 7 bases. The CDR3 loop spans 15 amino acids. V trimming: 2 bases; J trimming: 0 bases; junction bases outside the gene matches: 2. Germline assignment: CDR1 SGHRS and CDR2 YFSETQ.

This clone was observed a few times. Other DNA sequences in this sample translate to the same CDR3. This chain uses TRBV9 with TRBJ1-2, with D uncertain. The germline V gene has CDR1 SGDLS and CDR2 YYNGEE. CDR3 length: 15 amino acids. Trimming pared 0 bases from V and 4 bases from J, leaving 13 bases between. The CDR3 reads CASSVEEGGSYGYTF. CDR3 DNA sequence: TGTGCCAGCAGCGTAGAGGAAGGAGGGAGCTATGGCTACACCTTC.

CDR3 residues: CASSSLGRGGYEQYF. Here the CDR3 DNA reads TGTGCCAGCAGCTCCTTGGGCAGAGGAGGCTACGAGCAGTACTTC. The chain recombines TRBV7-2 with TRBJ2-7, with a possible D match to TRBD2 (5 bases). This CDR3 region has 15 residues. The germline V gene has CDR1 SGHTA and CDR2 FQGNSA. Trimming removed 4 bases from V and 3 bases from J, with 16 bases in between.

In this sample, this clone turned up a few times. This chain links TRBV7-2 with TRBJ1-6, with D perhaps TRBD1 (5 bases). CDR1 SGHTA and CDR2 FQGNSA come from the germline V gene. CDR3 length: 13 residues. The V and J ends lost 1 base and 10 bases respectively, with 8 bases between them. The CDR3 region has the DNA TGTGCCAGCAGCTTAGGGCAGGGATCACCCCTCCACTTT. Its protein is CASSLGQGSPLHF.